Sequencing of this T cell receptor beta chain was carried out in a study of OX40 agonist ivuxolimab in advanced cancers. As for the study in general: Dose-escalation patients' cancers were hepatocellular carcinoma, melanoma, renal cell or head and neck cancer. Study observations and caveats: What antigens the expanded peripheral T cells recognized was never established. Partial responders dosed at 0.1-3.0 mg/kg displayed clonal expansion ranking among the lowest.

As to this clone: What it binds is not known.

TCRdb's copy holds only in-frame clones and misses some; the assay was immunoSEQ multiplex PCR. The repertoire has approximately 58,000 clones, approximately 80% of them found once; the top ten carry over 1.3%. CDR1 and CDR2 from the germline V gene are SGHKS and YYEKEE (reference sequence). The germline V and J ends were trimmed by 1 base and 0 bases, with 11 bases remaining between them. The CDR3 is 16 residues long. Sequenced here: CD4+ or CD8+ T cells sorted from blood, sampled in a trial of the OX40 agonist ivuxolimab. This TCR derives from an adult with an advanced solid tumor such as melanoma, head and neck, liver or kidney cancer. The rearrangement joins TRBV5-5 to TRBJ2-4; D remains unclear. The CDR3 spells CASSLQPALAKNIQYF. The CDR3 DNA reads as TGTGCCAGCAGCTTGCAGCCTGCCCTAGCCAAAAACATTCAGTACTTC.